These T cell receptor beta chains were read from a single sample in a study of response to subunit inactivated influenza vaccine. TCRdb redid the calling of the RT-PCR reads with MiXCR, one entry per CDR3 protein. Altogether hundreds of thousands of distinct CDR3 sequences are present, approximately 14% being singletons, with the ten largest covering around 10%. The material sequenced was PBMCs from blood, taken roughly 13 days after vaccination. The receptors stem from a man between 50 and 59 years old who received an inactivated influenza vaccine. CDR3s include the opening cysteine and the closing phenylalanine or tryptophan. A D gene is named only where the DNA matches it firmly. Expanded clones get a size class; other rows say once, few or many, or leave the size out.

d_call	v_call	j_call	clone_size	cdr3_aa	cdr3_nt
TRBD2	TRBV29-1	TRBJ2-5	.	CSVVPSGAQETQYF	TGCAGCGTTGTGCCTAGCGGGGCCCAAGAGACCCAGTACTTC
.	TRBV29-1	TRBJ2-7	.	CSARTFTYEQYF	TGCAGCGCCCGGACTTTTACCTACGAGCAGTACTTC
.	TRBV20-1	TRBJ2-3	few	CSARDASLRDTQYF	TGCAGTGCTAGAGACGCTAGTTTGCGGGATACGCAGTATTTT
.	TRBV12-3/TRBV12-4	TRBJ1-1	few	CASSNGNTEAFF	TGTGCCAGCAGTAACGGAAACACTGAAGCTTTCTTT
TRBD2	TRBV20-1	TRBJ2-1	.	CSAQGTSGNNEQFF	TGCAGTGCGCAAGGGACTAGCGGAAACAATGAGCAGTTCTTC
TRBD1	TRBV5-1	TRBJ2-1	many	CASSPGGNNEQFF	TGCGCCAGCAGCCCAGGGGGCAACAATGAGCAGTTCTTC
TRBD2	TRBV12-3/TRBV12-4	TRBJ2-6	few	CASSFGSGGISGANVLTF	TGTGCCAGCAGTTTCGGTTCCGGGGGGATCTCTGGGGCCAACGTCCTGACTTTC
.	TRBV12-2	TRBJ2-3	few	CASRSYIDTQYF	TGTGCAAGTCGCTCCTATATTGATACGCAGTATTTT
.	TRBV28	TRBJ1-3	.	CASSSPGQGNTIYF	TGTGCCAGCAGTTCCCCAGGGCAAGGAAACACCATATATTTT
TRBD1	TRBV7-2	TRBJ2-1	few	CASSLVGQGIPGNEQFF	TGTGCCAGCAGCTTAGTGGGACAGGGGATACCAGGCAATGAGCAGTTCTTC
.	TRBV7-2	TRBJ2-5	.	CASSSVGEETQYF	TGTGCCAGCAGCTCCGTTGGGGAAGAGACCCAGTACTTC
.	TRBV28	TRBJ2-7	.	CASSPQPRQPREQYF	TGTGCCAGCAGTCCCCAGCCCAGACAACCCCGCGAGCAGTACTTC
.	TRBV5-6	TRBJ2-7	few	CASRRGAEKWNYEQYF	TGTGCCAGCAGACGTGGAGCAGAGAAGTGGAATTACGAGCAGTACTTC
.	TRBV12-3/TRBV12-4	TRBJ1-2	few	CASSRQHGYTF	TGTGCCAGCAGTCGACAGCATGGCTACACCTTC
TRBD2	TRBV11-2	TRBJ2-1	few	CASSRTVGLAVNEQFF	TGTGCCAGCAGCCGAACAGTGGGACTAGCGGTAAATGAGCAGTTCTTC